These 26 T cell receptor beta chains originate from one sample sequenced in a study of T cell responses to AZD1222 COVID-19 vaccine. The assay was immunoSEQ multiplex PCR, and TCRdb's table has in-frame clones only and misses some. This sample has approximately 120,000 clones; roughly 88% occur once, and the top ten carry nearly 4.5%. The material sequenced was peripheral blood, taken on day 0 of MenACWY control vaccination. Receptor source: an adult in good health.

The rearrangement uses TRBV5-1 and TRBJ2-5; D is ambiguous. Germline V lookup: CDR1 SGHRS, CDR2 YFSETQ. V dropped 3 bases and J dropped 4 bases, with 10 bases sitting between them. The CDR3 is 13 residues long. CDR3 in amino acids: CASSSRWGETQYF. Here the CDR3 DNA reads TGCGCCAGCAGCTCACGATGGGGAGAGACCCAGTACTTC.

The gene calls are TRBV7-9 and TRBJ1-4; 7 bases fit TRBD1. This CDR3 has 14 amino acids. V lost 1 base, J lost 6 bases, and 2 bases stayed unmatched. Germline-derived CDR1 and CDR2 are SEHNR and FQNEAQ (reference sequence). The CDR3 DNA reads TGTGCCAGCAGCTTAGACAGGGGCGATGAAAAACTGTTTTTT. Amino acids: CASSLDRGDEKLFF.

The V gene is TRBV11-3, the J gene TRBJ1-3, with TRBD1 identical over 10 bases. This CDR3 is built from 14 residues. Germline CDR1 SGHNT, CDR2 YENEEA. Trimming removed 3 bases from V and 8 bases from J; junction bases left unmatched: 4. The CDR3 spells CASSFGTGADTIYF. In nucleotides, the CDR3 is TGTGCCAGCAGCTTTGGGACAGGGGCAGACACCATATATTTT. Filled out from reference TRBV11-3 and TRBJ1-3, the complete variable domain reads EAGVVQSPRYKIIEKKQPVAFWCNPISGHNTLYWYLQNLGQGPELLIRYENEEAVDDSQLPKDRFSAERLKGVDSTLKIQPAELGDSAVYLCASSFGTGADTIYFGEGSWLTVV.

The chain joins TRBV2 to TRBJ1-2; TRBD1 is a possible D gene (5 bases). CDR3 length: 20 amino acids. Deletions cut 5 bases from V and 1 base from J, with 29 bases between. CDR1 is SNHLY and CDR2 is FYNNEI in the germline V gene. For the CDR3, the DNA is TGTGCCAGCAGTCCGCCAAGGGGCCGCAGGGATAGTTGGGGTAACTATGGCTACACCTTC. This encodes CASSPPRGRRDSWGNYGYTF. Combining the CDR3 with reference TRBV2 and TRBJ1-2 gives the whole variable domain EPEVTQTPSHQVTQMGQEVILRCVPISNHLYFYWYRQILGQKVEFLVSFYNNEISEKSEIFDDQFSVERPDGSNFTLKIRSTKLEDSAMYFCASSPPRGRRDSWGNYGYTFGSGTRLTVV.

This clone has just a few counts. V gene TRBV5-3 combines with J gene TRBJ2-7; 10 nucleotides align to TRBD1. TRBV5-3 is marked as an open reading frame, function uncertain. This CDR3 spans 13 amino acids. With V trimmed by 9 bases and J by 1 base, 4 bases remained unmatched. CDR3 loop: CATGTGDSYEQYV. The CDR3 DNA follows: TGTGCCACGGGGACAGGGGATTCCTACGAGCAGTACGTC.

The V and J genes are TRBV4-1 and TRBJ2-3, with TRBD2 identical over 7 bases. The J segment lost 2 bases and the V segment lost 5 bases, leaving 10 bases of the junction unmatched. This CDR3 has 16 residues. Per germline, CDR1 MGHRA and CDR2 YSYEKL. CDR3: CASSSGPGRTTDTQYF. Here the CDR3 DNA reads TGCGCCAGCAGCTCCGGACCCGGGAGGACCACAGATACGCAGTATTTT.

The V call is TRBV27, the J call TRBJ2-1, with TRBD2 identical over 7 bases. V was pared by 8 bases and J by 5 bases, with 12 bases of the junction left unmatched. The CDR3 is 15 amino acids. Looked up from germline, CDR1 is MNHEY and CDR2 is SMNVEV (reference sequence). This chain's CDR3 is CASGLGGSRNNEQFF. In DNA form, the CDR3 reads TGTGCCAGCGGACTTGGCGGGAGTCGGAACAATGAGCAGTTCTTC.

This clone was counted a single time. This chain connects TRBV11-3 to TRBJ2-1, with D tentatively TRBD1 (6 bases). V shed 4 bases and J shed 10 bases, with 14 bases lying between them. CDR3 length: 13 amino acids. Germline CDR1 and CDR2: SGHNT and YENEEA. The CDR3 nucleotides read TGTGCCAGCAGCTCCATGATAGACAGGGAGCAGTTCTTC. It encodes CASSSMIDREQFF.

This chain connects TRBV5-6 to TRBJ2-3; 8 positions match TRBD2. Germline-derived CDR1 and CDR2 are SGHDT and YYEEEE. The ends lost 1 base at V and 1 base at J; junction bases unmatched: 11. The CDR3 is 18 amino acids. The CDR3: CASSLWVAGSGGTDTQYF. Here the CDR3 DNA reads TGTGCCAGCAGCTTGTGGGTAGCGGGGTCCGGTGGCACAGATACGCAGTATTTT.

The V gene is TRBV28, the J gene TRBJ2-4, with TRBD1 as a possible D gene (5 bases). Looked up from germline, CDR1 is MDHEN and CDR2 is SYDVKM. V was trimmed by 11 bases and J by 2 bases, leaving 16 bases between them. The CDR3 runs to 14 residues. This CDR3 is CAGQGQGTKNIQYF. The CDR3 region has the DNA TGTGCCGGTCAGGGTCAAGGGACCAAAAACATTCAGTACTTC.

This chain links TRBV15 with TRBJ1-4; D gene uncertain. Germline V CDR1 and CDR2: LNHNV, YYDKDF (reference sequence). The length of the CDR3 is 15 residues. V lost 0 bases and J 1 base, leaving 6 bases between the germline ends. The CDR3 spells CATSREQITNEKLFF. In nucleotides, the CDR3 is TGTGCCACCAGCAGAGAGCAGATAACTAATGAAAAACTGTTTTTT.

The chain combines TRBV30 with TRBJ2-1; possibly TRBD2 for D (5 bases). This CDR3 has 10 residues. Germline CDR1 and CDR2: GTSNPN and SVGIG (reference sequence). The ends were cut back, 1 base at V and 11 bases at J, with 6 bases in the middle. The CDR3 DNA reads TGTGCCTGGAGTGGGACTCAGCAGTTCTTC. Its protein is CAWSGTQQFF.

By frequency in the sample, this clone is medium-sized. This rearrangement joins TRBV10-2 to TRBJ1-1; 7 bases map to TRBD1. The CDR3 runs to 12 residues. With 5 bases clipped from V and 4 bases from J, the junction kept 1 base outside the gene matches. CDR1 and CDR2 from the germline V gene are WSHSY and SAAADI. CDR3 coding DNA: TGCGCCAGCAGTACAGGGGTCACTGAAGCTTTCTTT. Amino acid sequence: CASSTGVTEAFF.

The chain recombines TRBV28 with TRBJ2-3, with D maybe TRBD1 (6 bases). Germline values: CDR1 MDHEN, CDR2 SYDVKM. The length of the CDR3 is 15 residues. V was pared by 10 bases and J by 2 bases, with 19 bases between. For the CDR3, the DNA is TGTGCCACCGAACCCGGGACACACCACACAGATACGCAGTATTTT. This codes for CATEPGTHHTDTQYF.

This chain links TRBV27 with TRBJ1-1; D possibly corresponds to TRBD1 (5 bases). V dropped 3 bases and J dropped 4 bases, with 12 bases sitting between them. CDR3 length: 14 amino acids. The V gene's germline CDR1 is MNHEY and CDR2 SMNVEV (reference sequence). The CDR3 here is CASSLIRGGTEAFF. In nucleotides, the CDR3 is TGTGCCAGCAGTTTGATTCGGGGGGGCACTGAAGCTTTCTTT.

This clone has just one count. The V and J genes are TRBV6-4 and TRBJ2-2; no clear D. Germline V gives CDR1 MRHNA, CDR2 SNTAGT. The V end was cut by 0 bases, the J end by 4 bases, with 6 bases between. This CDR3 is 14 amino acids long. The CDR3 sequence is CASSDSASTGELFF. CDR3 sequence (DNA): TGTGCCAGCAGTGACTCTGCTTCCACCGGGGAGCTGTTTTTT.

This chain joins TRBV7-8 and TRBJ2-1; D gene uncertain. The V end was cut by 3 bases, the J end by 4 bases, with 7 bases between. The CDR3 sequence is 13 residues long. CDR1 and CDR2 from the germline V gene are SGHVS and FQNEAQ. The CDR3 nucleotides read TGTGCCAGCAGCTTCAGAGCTTACAATGAGCAGTTCTTC. Its protein product is CASSFRAYNEQFF.

This clone was counted a few times. The chain recombines TRBV11-2 with TRBJ2-1, with 10 bases matching TRBD2. Germline CDR1 SGHAT, CDR2 FQNNGV. Losses at the gene ends were 1 base for V and 6 bases for J; bases not matched to a gene: 3. The CDR3 contains 15 residues. CDR3 in amino acids: CASSLVAGGFNEQFF. CDR3 sequence (DNA): TGTGCCAGCAGCTTAGTAGCGGGAGGTTTCAATGAGCAGTTCTTC.

The chain uses TRBV7-2 and TRBJ2-1, with 9 bases identical to TRBD2. The V gene end was trimmed by 1 base and the J gene end by 7 bases; junction bases not matched to a gene: 14. The germline CDR1 and CDR2 sequences are SGHTA and FQGNSA. The CDR3 runs 18 residues. Here the CDR3 reads CASSLVSPGLANFNEQFF. The CDR3 coding sequence is TGTGCCAGCAGCTTAGTTTCCCCCGGACTAGCGAACTTTAATGAGCAGTTCTTC.

V usage is TRBV2 and J usage is TRBJ1-1; perhaps TRBD1 as D (5 bases). Germline V CDR1 and CDR2: SNHLY, FYNNEI. The CDR3 loop spans 15 amino acids. Between the trimmed V and J ends, which lost 2 bases and 11 bases, there was a span of 21 bases. CDR3 in amino acids: CASSETVTGPGGAFF. The CDR3 DNA sequence: TGTGCCAGCAGTGAAACGGTTACAGGCCCCGGGGGGGCTTTCTTT.

The chain recombines TRBV30 with TRBJ1-2, with 7 bases that match TRBD1. Unmatched junction bases numbered 13, after V lost 1 base and J lost 8 bases. This CDR3 is 15 amino acids long. The germline V gene has CDR1 GTSNPN and CDR2 SVGIG (reference sequence). CDR3 sequence (DNA): TGTGCCTGGAGTGCTCGCGACAGGGAGGGGGACGGCTACACCTTC. It translates to CAWSARDREGDGYTF.

The gene calls are TRBV11-2 and TRBJ1-1; D may be TRBD1 (6 bases). Germline V lookup: CDR1 SGHAT, CDR2 FQNNGV. Trimming took off 5 bases at V and 6 bases at J, with 13 bases between the two ends. This CDR3 region has 13 residues. The CDR3 region is CASSHTGLPEAFF. CDR3 in DNA: TGTGCCAGCAGCCACACAGGGCTTCCTGAAGCTTTCTTT.

V is TRBV12-3 or TRBV12-4 and J is TRBJ2-1; 7 bases agree with TRBD2. CDR3 size: 13 residues. V lost 6 bases, J lost 8 bases, and 7 bases stayed unmatched. CDR3 coding DNA: TGTGCCAGCAGCCGACTAGCTCTGGATGAGCAGTTCTTC. Its translation is CASSRLALDEQFF.

V usage is TRBV18 and J usage is TRBJ1-5; TRBD1 aligns across 9 bases. The CDR3 runs 17 residues. After removal of 3 bases from V and 2 bases from J, the junction contained 8 bases not matched to a gene. Germline loops: CDR1 KGHSH, CDR2 LQKENI. CDR3 residues: CASSPLHRTGGNQPQHF. The CDR3 nucleotides are TGTGCCAGCTCACCGCTGCACAGGACAGGGGGCAATCAGCCCCAGCATTTT.

The V and J genes are TRBV5-6 and TRBJ1-2; 7 positions match TRBD1. Unmatched junction bases numbered 9, after V lost 0 bases and J lost 4 bases. Germline CDR1 reads SGHDT; CDR2 reads YYEEEE. The CDR3 length is 16 residues. Here the CDR3 DNA reads TGTGCCAGCAGCTTGGGTCCGAGGCCAGGGGGCTATGGCTACACCTTC. This encodes CASSLGPRPGGYGYTF.

The V gene is TRBV7-9, the J gene TRBJ1-3; no clear D gene. Trimming shortened V by 2 bases and J by 8 bases, and 4 bases separated the two germline ends. CDR1 and CDR2 (germline): SEHNR, FQNEAQ (reference sequence). The CDR3 spans 11 residues. Here the CDR3 DNA reads TGTGCCAGCAGCTTAAGTGACACCATATATTTT. Translating gives CASSLSDTIYF. Variable domain in full (rest from reference TRBV7-9 and TRBJ1-3): DTGVSQNPRHKITKRGQNVTFRCDPISEHNRLYWYRQTLGQGPEFLTYFQNEAQLEKSRLLSDRFSAERPKGSFSTLEIQRTEQGDSAMYLCASSLSDTIYFGEGSWLTVV.